This TCR beta chain was recovered during a study of cytomegalovirus exposure and HLA in healthy donors. Study information: T cells numbering around 190 million yielded roughly 120 million unique TCR beta sequences in an earlier analysis. Notes on the study in general: Presence/absence comparisons presumed near-even sequencing depth among donors. A later analysis reportedly found that, within productive TCRs, an Asian-associated ancestry cluster had fewer N-insertions than the mean observed across the approximately 660 donors.

Amplification used 60 Vbeta primers and 13 Jbeta primers. Here immunoSEQ multiplex PCR was the method, and the copy in TCRdb shows in-frame clones only, minus some. This sample yields 140,000 to 150,000 clones, of which about 81% are seen a single time; about 7% belongs to the top ten. V gave up 1 base and J gave up 6 bases, with 17 bases separating them. Germline V CDR1 and CDR2: SGHRS, YFSETQ. The CDR3 length is 16 residues. Concerning this clone: Its antigen is not known.

Sequencing was performed on PBMCs. The rearrangement joins TRBV5-1 to TRBJ2-4; tentative D call: TRBD2 (6 bases). This receptor was obtained from a man younger than 40 in good health and CMV-seronegative. CDR3 protein: CASSLTESGLPNIQYF. The CDR3 DNA sequence: TGCGCCAGCAGCTTGACAGAATCGGGACTTCCAAACATTCAGTACTTC.